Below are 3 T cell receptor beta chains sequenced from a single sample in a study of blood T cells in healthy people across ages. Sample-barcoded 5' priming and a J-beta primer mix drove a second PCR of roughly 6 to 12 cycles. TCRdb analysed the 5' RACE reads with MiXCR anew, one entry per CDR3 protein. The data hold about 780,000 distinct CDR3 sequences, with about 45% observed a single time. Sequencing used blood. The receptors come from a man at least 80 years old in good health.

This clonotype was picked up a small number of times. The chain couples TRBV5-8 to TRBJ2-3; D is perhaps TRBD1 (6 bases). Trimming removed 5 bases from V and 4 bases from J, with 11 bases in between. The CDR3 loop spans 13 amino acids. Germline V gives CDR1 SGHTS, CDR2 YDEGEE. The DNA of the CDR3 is TGTGCCAGCAGGTTTCAGGGGTCAGATACGCAGTATTTT. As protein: CASRFQGSDTQYF.

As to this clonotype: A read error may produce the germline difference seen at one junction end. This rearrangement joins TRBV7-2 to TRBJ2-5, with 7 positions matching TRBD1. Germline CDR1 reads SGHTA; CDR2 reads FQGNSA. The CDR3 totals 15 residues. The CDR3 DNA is TGTGCCAACAGCTTACAAGGGACAGCACAAGAGACCCAGTACTTC. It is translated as CANSLQGTAQETQYF.

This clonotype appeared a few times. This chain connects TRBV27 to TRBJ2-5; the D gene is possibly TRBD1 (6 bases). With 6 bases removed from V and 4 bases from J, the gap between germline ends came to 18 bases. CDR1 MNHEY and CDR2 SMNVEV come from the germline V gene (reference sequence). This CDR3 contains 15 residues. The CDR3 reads CASREQGSGGETQYF. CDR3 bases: TGTGCCAGCAGGGAACAGGGATCAGGTGGAGAGACCCAGTACTTC.